Described below is a single T cell receptor (beta chain) sequence and its context. Its antigen remains unknown. This sample stems from a study of shared clonotypes between healthy human individuals. Study-wide results and caveats: Clonotypes that were shared across a few donors made up around 5.5% of naive CD4 clonotypes. In general, naive subsets displayed greater estimated richness than memory subsets did.

The deep-level immunoSEQ assay was used. TCRdb's copy holds only in-frame clones and misses some; the assay was immunoSEQ multiplex PCR. The sample carries roughly 700,000 clones, 74% recorded once. CD45RA+ naive and CD45RA-negative memory subsets were separated from CD4+ cells. Germline CDR1 reads ENHRY; CDR2 reads SYGVKD. The J segment lost 8 bases and the V segment lost 6 bases, leaving 10 bases of the junction unmatched. This CDR3 contains 14 residues. This TCR was recovered from a woman in her thirties in good health. The chain is built from TRBV10-3 and TRBJ1-2; 9 bases map to TRBD1. Sequencing input: memory CD4+ T cells sorted from blood. Regarding subset: CD45RA-negative fraction. CDR3 in DNA: TGTGCCATCAGCCCTACAGGGGGCGAGGAGGGCTACACCTTC. Protein sequence: CAISPTGGEEGYTF.